This TCR beta chain was documented in a study of T-cell memory formation after mild COVID-19. Findings and limits, study-wide: Clones contracting across day 15 to 85 had a balanced CD4/CD8 profile; later expanding clones leaned CD4+.

From the 5' RACE reads, TCRdb called clonotypes with MiXCR, one entry per CDR3 protein. The table lists around 220,000 distinct CDR3 sequences, about 15% of them singletons. For this clonotype: What it binds is unknown.

This CDR3 spans 14 amino acids. With 3 bases clipped from V and 2 bases from J, the junction kept 2 bases outside the gene matches. The sample consisted of PBMCs or a T cell subset sorted from them (not recorded which). This chain links TRBV12-3 or TRBV12-4 with TRBJ2-5; TRBD2 matches 8 bases. The receptor was isolated from a man younger than 35 who had mild COVID-19 (a few samples of this study predate the infection). Cell type and time point are not known. CDR3: CASSFTGGQETQYF. The CDR3 bases are TGTGCCAGCAGTTTTACGGGGGGGCAAGAGACCCAGTACTTC.